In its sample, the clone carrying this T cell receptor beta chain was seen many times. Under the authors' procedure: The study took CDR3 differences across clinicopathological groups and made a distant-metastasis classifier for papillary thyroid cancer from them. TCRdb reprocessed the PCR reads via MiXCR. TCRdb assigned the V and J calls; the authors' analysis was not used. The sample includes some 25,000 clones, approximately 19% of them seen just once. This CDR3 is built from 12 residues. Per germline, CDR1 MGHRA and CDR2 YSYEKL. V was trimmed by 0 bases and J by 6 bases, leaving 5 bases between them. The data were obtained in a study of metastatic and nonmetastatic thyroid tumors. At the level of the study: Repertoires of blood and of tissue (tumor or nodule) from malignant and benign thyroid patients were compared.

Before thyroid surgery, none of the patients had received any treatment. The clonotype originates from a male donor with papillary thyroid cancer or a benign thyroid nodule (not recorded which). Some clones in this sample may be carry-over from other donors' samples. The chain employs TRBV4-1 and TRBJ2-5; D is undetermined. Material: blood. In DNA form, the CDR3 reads TGCGCCAGCAGCCAAGATTTGCAGACCCAGTACTTC. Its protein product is CASSQDLQTQYF.